What follows describes a single TCR beta chain. It lacks a known antigen. The input lacks base qualities; no much larger clone sits a single base away. This record belongs to a study of CD8 T cells in Susac syndrome (dated by TCRdb to about 2019). Background on the whole study: Whether CD8+ T cell activation and differentiation in Susac syndrome was antigen driven was tested using repertoire sequencing. Study-wide findings and limitations: The number of individuals in the TCR sequencing and HLA analysis was recognized as being relatively small.

Peripheral blood CD8+ and CD4+ T cells from healthy donors, Susac syndrome patients and multiple sclerosis patients were profiled by high-throughput TCR beta sequencing. Healthy donors were age- and sex-matched controls. Bulk CD8+ and CD4+ T cells were purified magnetically by negative isolation, whereas CD8+ TEMRA cells were enriched by FACS. Blood was drawn into EDTA tubes, processed within 24 hours, and PBMCs were isolated by density gradient centrifugation. PBMCs destined for TCR sequencing were cryopreserved in liquid nitrogen and later thawed in a 37 °C water bath. The sorted or isolated CD4+, CD8+ and CD8+ TEMRA cells had a purity of 90% or higher. RNA was extracted with the RNeasy kit and about 0.45 to 1 ug was reverse transcribed using random hexamers. The immunoSEQ multiplex PCR assay, covering 54 Vbeta and 13 Jbeta segments, was used to amplify TCR beta CDR3 regions. PCR amplification bias was corrected by using a synthetic template baseline for primer optimization and computational correction. In the source study's methods: Reads were assigned to V, D and J genes according to IMGT and analyzed in immunoSEQ Analyzer, with only productive sequences retained. Clonality was calculated as one minus the Shannon entropy normalized by log2 of the number of productive unique sequences. Public and private clones were assessed among the 100 most prevalent clones of each patient and control. Clones were defined as Susac-specific if absent from the healthy and MS cohorts, from some 1,000 published viral clones and from other ImmuneACCESS disease sequences. TCRdb's own reprocessing of the public reads used fastp at Q25 and MiXCR and kept productive beta chains. Each CDR3 protein appears once, grouped with its most common genes and DNA. The V and J calls and clone size are TCRdb's, not the authors'. This sample is represented by about 200,000 distinct CDR3 sequences; 85% to 95% of them were singletons. Jointly, the top ten make up around 0.1% of the sample.

The germline V end is reduced by 11 bases and the J end by 0 bases; junction bases left unmatched: 1. Including the terminal cysteine and phenylalanine, the CDR3 comprises 12 residues. CDR3 DNA only is kept here, 36 bases in frame from base 1. In the germline V gene, CDR1 corresponds to MDHEN and CDR2 to SYDVKM. Sequencing was carried out using CD4+ T cells from PBMCs. This chain is built from TRBV28 and TRBJ2-1; a stretch of 7 junction bases matches TRBD2. The receptor was isolated from a human donor in good health. The DNA is TGTGCCGGCGGGAGCTCCTACAATGAGCAGTTCTTC. This codes for CAGGSSYNEQFF. Outside the CDR3, residues come from the reference TRBV28 and TRBJ2-1 proteins, so the full variable domain is: DVKVTQSSRYLVKRTGEKVFLECVQDMDHENMFWYRQDPGLGLRLIYFSYDVKMKEKGDIPEGYSVSREKKERFSLILESASTNQTSMYLCAGGSSYNEQFFGPGTRLTVL.